Listed below are T cell receptor beta chains from one sample, sequenced in a study of glioma-infiltrating T cells after dendritic cell vaccination. Measured with immunoSEQ multiplex PCR; TCRdb has only the in-frame clones, and not every one. The sample holds about 110,000 clones, around 90% seen once. Sequencing was performed on blood, taken after dendritic cell vaccination. The receptors originated from a human donor with glioblastoma. Both conserved end residues are part of each CDR3. Each record gives: D gene, J gene, clone size, V gene, CDR3 protein, CDR3 DNA. A D gene is named only where the DNA matches it firmly. Where a row states a size, it is once, few, many or the class of an expanded clone; other rows omit it.

>.|TRBJ1-3|.|TRBV18
CASSPVRASGNTIYF
TGTGCCAGCTCACCAGTCAGGGCCTCTGGAAACACCATATATTTT
>TRBD2|TRBJ2-1|.|TRBV9
CASSVDQAAGGPKQFF
TGTGCCAGCAGCGTAGATCAGGCAGCGGGGGGGCCAAAGCAGTTCTTC
>.|TRBJ1-1|.|TRBV11-1
CASSALVGANTEAFF
TGTGCCAGCAGCGCCCTCGTTGGAGCGAACACTGAAGCTTTCTTT
>TRBD1|TRBJ2-5|once|TRBV5-4
CASSSQGAGETQYF
TGTGCCAGCAGCTCTCAGGGGGCCGGGGAGACCCAGTACTTC
>.|TRBJ1-4|.|TRBV11-2
CASSPRGIRGEKLFF
TGTGCCAGCAGCCCACGCGGGATCCGTGGTGAAAAACTGTTTTTT
>.|TRBJ2-1|.|TRBV10-2
CASSEQANEQFF
TGCGCCAGCAGTGAACAGGCGAATGAGCAGTTCTTC
>.|TRBJ2-2|.|TRBV14
CASSQVQNTGELFF
TGTGCCAGCAGCCAAGTACAGAACACCGGGGAGCTGTTTTTT
>.|TRBJ2-5|.|TRBV5-4
CASSLDSLTSGGETQYF
TGTGCCAGCAGCTTGGATTCCCTGACTAGTGGGGGAGAGACCCAGTACTTC
>TRBD1|TRBJ2-1|few|TRBV18
CASSLTGAYNEQFF
TGTGCCAGCTCACTGACAGGGGCCTACAATGAGCAGTTCTTC
>.|TRBJ2-3|.|TRBV6-1
CASGLSPDTQYF
TGTGCCAGCGGACTGAGCCCAGATACGCAGTATTTT
>TRBD1|TRBJ2-1|.|TRBV5-1
CASSLGQGLYNEQFF
TGCGCCAGCAGCTTAGGACAGGGCCTCTACAATGAGCAGTTCTTC
>.|TRBJ2-2|.|TRBV10-1
CASSENQGRGPNTGELFF
TGCGCCAGCAGTGAGAATCAAGGTAGAGGGCCGAACACCGGGGAGCTGTTTTTT
>TRBD1|TRBJ2-7|.|TRBV28
CASSSPTGTYEQYF
TGTGCCAGCAGTTCACCGACAGGGACGTACGAGCAGTACTTC
>TRBD2|TRBJ2-3|.|TRBV2
CASSFIAGGRDTQYF
TGTGCCAGCAGTTTTATAGCGGGAGGGAGAGATACGCAGTATTTT
>.|TRBJ2-3|.|TRBV7-8
CASSLGAVTFTHTQYF
TGTGCCAGCAGCTTGGGGGCCGTGACCTTCACCCATACGCAGTATTTT
>.|TRBJ2-4|.|TRBV5-6
CASSLAGTVGNIQYF
TGTGCCAGCAGCTTGGCCGGAACAGTAGGAAACATTCAGTACTTC
>.|TRBJ2-3|.|TRBV25-1
CASSEAQRGDTQYF
TGTGCCAGCAGTGAAGCCCAGCGTGGAGATACGCAGTATTTT
>TRBD1|TRBJ1-2|once|TRBV29-1
CSAATTGGSYGYTF
TGCAGCGCAGCGACCACAGGGGGGAGCTATGGCTACACCTTC
>TRBD2|TRBJ2-5|.|TRBV9
CASSLAGGNNQETQYF
TGTGCCAGCAGTTTAGCGGGAGGGAACAACCAAGAGACCCAGTACTTC
>TRBD2|TRBJ2-4|.|TRBV4-1
CASSQESGGLAKNIQYF
TGCGCCAGCAGCCAAGAGTCGGGGGGACTAGCCAAAAACATTCAGTACTTC
>.|TRBJ1-6|.|TRBV2
CASSDDAGANSPLHF
TGTGCCAGCAGTGACGACGCGGGGGCGAATTCCCCCCTCCACTTT
>.|TRBJ2-7|.|TRBV27
CASRVSRSSYEQYF
TGTGCCAGCAGGGTATCACGGAGCTCCTACGAGCAGTACTTC
>.|TRBJ1-1|.|TRBV27
CASQKRQGRNTEAFF
TGTGCCAGCCAAAAGCGGCAGGGGAGAAACACTGAAGCTTTCTTT
>.|TRBJ2-2|.|TRBV7-9
CASSLDGGHTGELFF
TGTGCCAGCAGCTTGGACGGAGGGCACACCGGGGAGCTGTTTTTT
>.|TRBJ2-1|once|TRBV5-1
CASSLAQVNEQFF
TGCGCCAGCAGCTTGGCCCAGGTGAATGAGCAGTTCTTC
>.|TRBJ2-7|once|TRBV11-2
CASSSSYEQYF
TGTGCCAGCAGCTCCAGCTACGAGCAGTACTTC
>.|TRBJ1-2|.|TRBV10-2
CASTQGDGYTF
TGCGCCAGCACCCAGGGCGATGGCTACACCTTC
>.|TRBJ1-1|.|TRBV6-1
CACFGGGTEAFF
TGTGCCTGCTTTGGGGGGGGTACTGAAGCTTTCTTT
>TRBD1|TRBJ1-1|.|TRBV18
CASSLTGTGFFYGTEAFF
TGTGCCAGCTCATTAACCGGGACAGGGTTTTTTTACGGCACTGAAGCTTTCTTT
>.|TRBJ1-1|once|TRBV25-1
CASSLGQASTEAFF
TGTGCCAGCAGTTTAGGCCAGGCGAGCACTGAAGCTTTCTTT
>.|TRBJ1-2|.|TRBV6-1
CASSEALAGRTNYGYTF
TGTGCCAGCAGTGAAGCGCTAGCCGGCAGGACTAACTATGGCTACACCTTC
>TRBD2|TRBJ2-3|.|TRBV4-2
CASSLGLAEPVTQYF
TGTGCCAGCAGCCTGGGACTAGCGGAACCCGTTACGCAGTATTTT
>.|TRBJ2-1|.|TRBV11-3
CASSLKREQFF
TGTGCCAGCAGCTTAAAGCGGGAGCAGTTCTTC
>.|TRBJ1-2|few|TRBV19
CASSFKTNYGYTF
TGTGCCAGTAGTTTTAAAACAAACTATGGCTACACCTTC
>TRBD2|TRBJ2-7|once|TRBV7-8
CASSVRLAGAEQYF
TGTGCCAGCAGCGTGCGACTAGCGGGAGCCGAGCAGTACTTC
>TRBD2|TRBJ2-7|.|TRBV19
CASSMEREGPYEQYF
TGTGCCAGTAGTATGGAGCGGGAAGGCCCCTACGAGCAGTACTTC
>.|TRBJ2-1|.|TRBV19
CASSIRDEQFF
TGTGCCAGTAGTATCCGGGATGAGCAGTTCTTC
>TRBD1|TRBJ1-6|.|TRBV6-5
CASSYLQGNSPLHF
TGTGCCAGCAGTTACCTACAGGGGAATTCCCCCCTCCACTTT
>TRBD1|TRBJ2-7|.|TRBV7-3
CASSLDRAGEQYF
TGTGCCAGCAGCTTGGACAGGGCTGGCGAGCAGTACTTC
>TRBD1|TRBJ2-7|.|TRBV5-4
CASFDRGSYEQYF
TGTGCCAGTTTTGACAGGGGCTCCTACGAGCAGTACTTC
>.|TRBJ2-7|.|TRBV30
CAWSGAGNKQYF
TGTGCCTGGAGTGGGGCAGGGAATAAGCAGTACTTC
>.|TRBJ2-1|.|TRBV6-6
CASSSLAEQFF
TGTGCCAGCAGTTCTCTGGCTGAGCAGTTCTTC
>.|TRBJ2-1|.|TRBV27
CASSLETPNNEQFF
TGTGCCAGCAGTTTAGAAACGCCTAACAATGAGCAGTTCTTC
>TRBD1|TRBJ2-1|.|TRBV4-1
CASSQGQGTGEQFF
TGCGCCAGCAGCCAGGGACAGGGGACGGGTGAGCAGTTCTTC
>.|TRBJ2-3|.|TRBV27
CASSLSSPDTQYF
TGTGCCAGCAGTTTATCCTCCCCAGATACGCAGTATTTT